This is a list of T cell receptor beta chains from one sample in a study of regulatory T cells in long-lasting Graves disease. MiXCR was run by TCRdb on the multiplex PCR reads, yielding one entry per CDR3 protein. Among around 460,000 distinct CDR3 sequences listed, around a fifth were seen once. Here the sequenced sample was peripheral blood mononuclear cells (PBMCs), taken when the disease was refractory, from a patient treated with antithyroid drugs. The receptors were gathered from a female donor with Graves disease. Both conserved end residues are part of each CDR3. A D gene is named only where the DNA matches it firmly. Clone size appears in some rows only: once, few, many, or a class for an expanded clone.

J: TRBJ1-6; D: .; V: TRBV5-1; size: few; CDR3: CASSSRGMEDSPLHF; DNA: TGCGCCAGCAGCTCCCGGGGGATGGAGGATTCACCCCTCCACTTT
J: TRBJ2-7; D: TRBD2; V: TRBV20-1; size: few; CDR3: CSARVYRTSESYEQYF; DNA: TGCAGTGCTAGAGTTTACAGGACTAGCGAATCCTACGAGCAGTACTTC
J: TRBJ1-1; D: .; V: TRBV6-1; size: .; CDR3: CASSPGDLVDTEAFF; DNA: TGTGCCAGCAGTCCCGGGGACCTAGTCGACACTGAAGCTTTCTTT
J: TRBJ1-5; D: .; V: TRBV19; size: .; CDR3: CASGRGGQGQPQHF; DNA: TGTGCCAGTGGGCGAGGGGGACAAGGTCAGCCCCAGCATTTT
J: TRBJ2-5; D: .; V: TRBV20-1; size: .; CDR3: CSARVWLQETQYF; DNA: TGCAGTGCTAGAGTCTGGCTCCAAGAGACCCAGTACTTC
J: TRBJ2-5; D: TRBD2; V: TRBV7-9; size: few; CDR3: CASSPSGGEETQYF; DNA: TGTGCCAGCAGCCCCTCGGGGGGGGAAGAGACCCAGTACTTC
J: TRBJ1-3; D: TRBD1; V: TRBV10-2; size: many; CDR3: CASSLWGRGLNTIYF; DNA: TGCGCCAGCAGCCTCTGGGGCAGGGGGCTAAACACCATATATTTT
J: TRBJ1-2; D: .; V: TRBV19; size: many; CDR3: CASIPRSDSPLGYTF; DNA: TGTGCCAGTATTCCCAGATCGGACAGTCCTCTAGGCTACACCTTC
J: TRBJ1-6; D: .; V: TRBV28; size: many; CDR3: CASSFQRTGNNSPLHF; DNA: TGTGCCAGCAGTTTTCAGAGGACGGGAAATAATTCACCCCTCCACTTT
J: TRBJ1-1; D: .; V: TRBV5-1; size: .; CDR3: CASSFVGGPGTEAFF; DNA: TGCGCCAGCAGCTTTGTTGGGGGGCCCGGGACTGAAGCTTTCTTT
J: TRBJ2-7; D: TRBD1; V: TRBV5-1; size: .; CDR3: CASSPAGQGGWEQYF; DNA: TGCGCCAGCAGCCCGGCGGGACAGGGGGGCTGGGAGCAGTACTTC
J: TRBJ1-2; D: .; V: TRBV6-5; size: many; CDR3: CASSSRGDDGYTF; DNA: TGTGCCAGCAGTTCGAGGGGTGACGATGGCTACACCTTC
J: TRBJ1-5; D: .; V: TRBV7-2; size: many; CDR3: CASSPGHTPPQPQHF; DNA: TGTGCCAGCAGCCCCGGACATACGCCTCCACAGCCCCAGCATTTT
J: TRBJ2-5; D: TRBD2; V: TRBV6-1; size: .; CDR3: CASSLVGAGGGETQYF; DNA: TGTGCCAGCAGCCTTGTAGGGGCGGGGGGAGGAGAGACCCAGTACTTC
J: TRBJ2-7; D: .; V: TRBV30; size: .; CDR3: CAWSVGGASYEQYF; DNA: TGTGCCTGGAGTGTTGGGGGGGCCTCCTACGAGCAGTACTTC
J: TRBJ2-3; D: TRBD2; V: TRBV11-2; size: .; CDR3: CASSPRLAGAVLTQYF; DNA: TGTGCCAGCAGCCCACGCCTAGCGGGGGCCGTCCTTACGCAGTATTTT
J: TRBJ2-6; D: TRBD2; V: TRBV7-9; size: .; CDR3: CASMGGRKDLSGANVLTF; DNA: TGTGCCAGCATGGGCGGGAGAAAAGATCTCTCTGGGGCCAACGTCCTGACTTTC
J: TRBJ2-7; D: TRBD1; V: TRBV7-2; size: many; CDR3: CASSLDPQGAEQYF; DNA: TGTGCCAGCAGCTTAGATCCCCAGGGGGCAGAGCAGTACTTC
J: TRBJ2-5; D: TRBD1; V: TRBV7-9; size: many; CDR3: CASRRDRGRETQYF; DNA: TGTGCCAGCAGGAGGGACAGGGGTAGGGAGACCCAGTACTTC
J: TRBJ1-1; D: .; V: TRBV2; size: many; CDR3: CASSVRLTEAFF; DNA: TGTGCCAGCAGTGTTAGGTTGACTGAAGCTTTCTTT
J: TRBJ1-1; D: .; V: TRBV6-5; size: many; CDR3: CASSLSRQTEAFF; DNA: TGTGCCAGCAGTTTATCTCGACAGACTGAAGCTTTCTTT
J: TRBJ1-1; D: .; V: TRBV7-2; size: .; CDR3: CASSLGGTLNTEAFF; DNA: TGTGCCAGCAGCTTGGGAGGGACATTGAACACTGAAGCTTTCTTT
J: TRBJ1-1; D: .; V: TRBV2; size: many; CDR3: CASRDGDTYTEAFF; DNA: TGTGCCAGCAGGGACGGGGACACTTACACTGAAGCTTTCTTT
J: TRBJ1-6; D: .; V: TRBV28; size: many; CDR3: CASSATYNSPLHF; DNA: TGTGCCAGCAGTGCGACATATAATTCACCCCTCCACTTT
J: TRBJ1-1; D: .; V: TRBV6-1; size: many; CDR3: CASRETPNTEAFF; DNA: TGTGCCAGCAGGGAGACCCCGAACACTGAAGCTTTCTTT
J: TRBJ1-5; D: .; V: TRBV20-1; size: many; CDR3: CSARQGGQPQHF; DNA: TGCAGTGCTAGACAGGGAGGTCAGCCCCAGCATTTT
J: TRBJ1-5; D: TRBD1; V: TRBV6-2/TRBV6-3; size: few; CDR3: CASSSGTGAQHF; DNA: TGTGCCAGCAGTTCCGGGACAGGGGCCCAGCATTTT